This T cell receptor beta chain emerged from a study of cytotoxic CD8 clonotypes in ibrutinib-treated CLL. On the study more broadly: After treatment lasting a median approximately eleven months, range 6 to 36, response samples were collected.

Assay: immunoSEQ multiplex PCR; the TCRdb copy retains only in-frame clones and omits some. The sample has more than 110,000 clones; approximately 80% are singletons. Study-wide results and caveats: Whereas clonality rose at ibrutinib response, it declined toward baseline at progression. The study sampled sustained-remission and progressing patients at different times. Clonality measured at baseline exceeded age-matched healthy donors, tracking circulating CD8+ T-cell counts.

A few counts support this clone. What it binds is not known. The sample in question was PBMCs, obtained after 36 months of ibrutinib treatment. The receptor comes from a human donor with chronic lymphocytic leukemia.

The CDR3 DNA sequence: TGCGCCACAGGGAGGGATAGTGAGCAGTTCTTC. This sequence encodes CATGRDSEQFF. The V call is TRBV23-1, the J call TRBJ2-1, with TRBD2 matching over 7 bases. Being an ORF, TRBV23-1 has a function that is uncertain. J lost 9 bases, V lost 10 bases, and 6 bases had no gene match. The CDR3 totals 11 residues.